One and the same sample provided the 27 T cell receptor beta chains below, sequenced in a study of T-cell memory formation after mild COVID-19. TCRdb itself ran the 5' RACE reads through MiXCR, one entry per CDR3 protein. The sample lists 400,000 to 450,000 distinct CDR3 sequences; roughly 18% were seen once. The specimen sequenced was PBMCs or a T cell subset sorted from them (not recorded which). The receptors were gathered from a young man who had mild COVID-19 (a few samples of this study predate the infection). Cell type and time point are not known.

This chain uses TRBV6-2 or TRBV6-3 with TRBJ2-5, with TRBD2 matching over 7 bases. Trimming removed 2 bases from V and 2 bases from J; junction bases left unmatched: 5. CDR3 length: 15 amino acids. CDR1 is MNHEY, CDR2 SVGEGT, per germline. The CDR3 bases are TGTGCCAGCAGTTACCCGAGGCGGGGGCAAGAGACCCAGTACTTC. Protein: CASSYPRRGQETQYF.

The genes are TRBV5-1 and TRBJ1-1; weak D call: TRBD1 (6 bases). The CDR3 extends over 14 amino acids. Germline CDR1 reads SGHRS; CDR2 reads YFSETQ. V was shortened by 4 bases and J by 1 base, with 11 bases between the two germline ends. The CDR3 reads CASSPYRENTEAFF. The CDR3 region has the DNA TGCGCCAGCAGCCCGTACAGGGAGAACACTGAAGCTTTCTTT.

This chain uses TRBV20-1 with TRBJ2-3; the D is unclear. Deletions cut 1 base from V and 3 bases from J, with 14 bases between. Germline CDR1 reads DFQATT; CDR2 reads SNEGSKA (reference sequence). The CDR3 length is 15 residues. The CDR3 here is CSARGPRLGTDTQYF. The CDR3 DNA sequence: TGCAGTGCTAGAGGTCCCCGCCTCGGAACAGATACGCAGTATTTT.

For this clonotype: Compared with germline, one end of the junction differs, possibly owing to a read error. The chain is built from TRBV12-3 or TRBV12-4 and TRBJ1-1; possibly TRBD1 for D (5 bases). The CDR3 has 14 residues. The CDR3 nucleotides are TGTGCCAGCAGTTTGCGGGGTCGGGGCACTGAATCTTTCTTT. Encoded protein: CASSLRGRGTESFF.

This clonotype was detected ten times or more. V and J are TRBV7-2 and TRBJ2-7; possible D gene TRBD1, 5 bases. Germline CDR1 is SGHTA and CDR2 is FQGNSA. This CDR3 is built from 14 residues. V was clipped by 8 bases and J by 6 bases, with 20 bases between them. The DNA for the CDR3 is TGTGCCAGCTCCCCCACGGGCCAGGGAACCGAGCAGTACGTC. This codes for CASSPTGQGTEQYV.

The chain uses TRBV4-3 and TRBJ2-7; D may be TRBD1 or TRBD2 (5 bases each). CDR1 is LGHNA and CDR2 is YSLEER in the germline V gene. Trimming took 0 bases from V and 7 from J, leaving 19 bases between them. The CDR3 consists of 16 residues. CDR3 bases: TGCGCCAGCAGCCAAGAATGGGGGACCTTTTCGGGGGAGCAGTACTTC. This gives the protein CASSQEWGTFSGEQYF.

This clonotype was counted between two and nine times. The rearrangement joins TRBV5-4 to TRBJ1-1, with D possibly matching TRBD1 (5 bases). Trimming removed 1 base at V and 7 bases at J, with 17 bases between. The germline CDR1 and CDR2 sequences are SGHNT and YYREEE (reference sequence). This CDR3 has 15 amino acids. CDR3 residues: CASSLSGQGGLEAFF. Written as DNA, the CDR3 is TGTGCCAGCAGCTTGTCAGGGCAGGGAGGCCTTGAAGCTTTCTTT.

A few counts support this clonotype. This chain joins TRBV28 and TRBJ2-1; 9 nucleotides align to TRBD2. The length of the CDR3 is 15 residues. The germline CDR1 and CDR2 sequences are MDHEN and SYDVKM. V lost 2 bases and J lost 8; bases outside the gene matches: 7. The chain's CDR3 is CASSLDSGGPYEQFF. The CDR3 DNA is TGTGCCAGCAGTTTAGACAGCGGGGGGCCATATGAGCAGTTCTTC.

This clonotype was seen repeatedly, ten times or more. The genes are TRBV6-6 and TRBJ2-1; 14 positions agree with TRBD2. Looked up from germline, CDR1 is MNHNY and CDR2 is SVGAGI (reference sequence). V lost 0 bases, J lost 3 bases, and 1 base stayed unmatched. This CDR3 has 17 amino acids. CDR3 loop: CASSYSGLAGVYNEQFF. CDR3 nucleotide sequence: TGTGCCAGCAGTTACTCGGGACTAGCGGGGGTCTACAATGAGCAGTTCTTC.

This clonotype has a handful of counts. The CDR3 nucleotides read TGTGCCAGCAGCTCCTATGACTCGCACCCCGGGAGCCCGTACTTC. Protein: CASSSYDSHPGSPYF. The rearrangement links TRBV7-2 to TRBJ2-5, with D tentatively TRBD2 (6 bases). Germline V CDR1 and CDR2: SGHTA, FQGNSA. Trimming stripped 4 bases from V and 13 bases from J, with 25 bases between. This CDR3 comprises 15 residues. Full variable domain (rest looked up from reference TRBV7-2 and TRBJ2-5): GAGVSQSPSNKVTEKGKDVELRCDPISGHTALYWYRQSLGQGLEFLIYFQGNSAPDKSGLPSDRFSAERTGGSVSTLTIQRTQQEDSAVYLCASSSYDSHPGSPYFGPGTRLLVL.

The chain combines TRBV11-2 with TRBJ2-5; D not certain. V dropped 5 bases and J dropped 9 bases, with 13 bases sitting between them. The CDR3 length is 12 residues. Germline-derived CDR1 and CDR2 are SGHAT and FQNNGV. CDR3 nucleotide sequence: TGTGCCAGCAGCCCCCACAGCGTGGCCCAGTACTTC. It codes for CASSPHSVAQYF.

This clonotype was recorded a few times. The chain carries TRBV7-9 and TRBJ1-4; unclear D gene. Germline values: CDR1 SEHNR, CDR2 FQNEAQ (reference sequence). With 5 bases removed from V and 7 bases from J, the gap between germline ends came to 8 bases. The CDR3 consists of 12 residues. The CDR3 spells CASSRGSEKLFF. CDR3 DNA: TGTGCCAGCAGCCGAGGGAGTGAAAAACTGTTTTTT.

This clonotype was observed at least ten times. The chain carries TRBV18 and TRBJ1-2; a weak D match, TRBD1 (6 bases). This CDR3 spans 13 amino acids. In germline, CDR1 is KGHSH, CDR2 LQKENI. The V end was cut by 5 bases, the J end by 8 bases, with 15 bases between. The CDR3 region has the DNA TGTGCCAGCTCATTACAGGGTGTAAGCGGCTACACCTTC. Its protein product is CASSLQGVSGYTF.

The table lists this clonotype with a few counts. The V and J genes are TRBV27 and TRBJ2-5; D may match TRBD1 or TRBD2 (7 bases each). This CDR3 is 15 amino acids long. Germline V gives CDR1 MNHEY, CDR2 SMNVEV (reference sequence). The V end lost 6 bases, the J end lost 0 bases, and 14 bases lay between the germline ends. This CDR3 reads CASSTQGGDQETQYF. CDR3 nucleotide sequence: TGTGCCAGCAGCACCCAGGGGGGGGACCAAGAGACCCAGTACTTC.

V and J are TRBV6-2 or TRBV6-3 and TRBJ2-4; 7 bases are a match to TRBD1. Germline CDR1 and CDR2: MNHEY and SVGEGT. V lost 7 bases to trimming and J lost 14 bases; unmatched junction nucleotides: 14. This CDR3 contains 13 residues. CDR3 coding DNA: TGTGCCAGCACATCGTTACCAGGGACAGCGAAGTACTTC. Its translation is CASTSLPGTAKYF.

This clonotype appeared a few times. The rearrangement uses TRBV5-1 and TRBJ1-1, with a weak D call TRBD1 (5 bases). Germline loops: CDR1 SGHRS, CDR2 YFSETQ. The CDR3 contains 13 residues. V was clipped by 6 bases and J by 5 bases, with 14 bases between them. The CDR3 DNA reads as TGCGCCAGCATTCCAGACGGGGGGACTGAAGCTTTCTTT. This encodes CASIPDGGTEAFF.

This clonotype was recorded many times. CDR3 in DNA: TGTGCCAGCAGTGCTGAAGCGGGGTTAGCCAAAAACATTCAGTACTTC. Amino acid sequence: CASSAEAGLAKNIQYF. The chain uses TRBV6-4 and TRBJ2-4; TRBD2 matches at 7 bases. The germline CDR1 and CDR2 sequences are MRHNA and SNTAGT. The CDR3 spans 16 residues. V shed 4 bases, J shed 0 bases, and the junction held 6 bases outside the gene matches.

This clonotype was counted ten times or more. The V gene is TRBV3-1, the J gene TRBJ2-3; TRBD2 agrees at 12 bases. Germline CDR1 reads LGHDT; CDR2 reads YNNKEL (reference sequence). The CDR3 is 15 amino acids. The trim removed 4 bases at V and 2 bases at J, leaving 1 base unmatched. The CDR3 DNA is TGTGCCAGCAGCCCTAGCGGGGGGGCCACAGATACGCAGTATTTT. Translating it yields CASSPSGGATDTQYF.

CDR3: CASSLTGFNQPQHF. As DNA, the CDR3 is TGCGCCAGCAGCTTGACAGGCTTCAATCAGCCCCAGCATTTT. The chain carries TRBV5-1 and TRBJ1-5; possible D gene TRBD1, 5 bases. CDR3 length: 14 residues. V lost 1 base and J lost 3, with 8 bases in between. The V gene's germline CDR1 is SGHRS and CDR2 YFSETQ. Variable domain in full (rest from reference TRBV5-1 and TRBJ1-5): KAGVTQTPRYLIKTRGQQVTLSCSPISGHRSVSWYQQTPGQGLQFLFEYFSETQRNKGNFPGRFSGRQFSNSRSEMNVSTLELGDSALYLCASSLTGFNQPQHFGDGTRLSIL.

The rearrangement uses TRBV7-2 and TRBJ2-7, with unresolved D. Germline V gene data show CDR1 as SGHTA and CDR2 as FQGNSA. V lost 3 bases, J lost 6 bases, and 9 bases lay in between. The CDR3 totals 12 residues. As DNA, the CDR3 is TGTGCCAGCAGCTTCTTGGGTGCCGAGCAGTACTTC. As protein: CASSFLGAEQYF.

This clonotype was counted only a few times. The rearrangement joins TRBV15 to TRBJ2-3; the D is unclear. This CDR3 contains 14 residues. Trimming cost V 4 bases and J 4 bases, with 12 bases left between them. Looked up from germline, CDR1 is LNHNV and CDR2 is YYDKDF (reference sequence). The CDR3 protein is CATSTPGPADTQYF. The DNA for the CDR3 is TGTGCCACCAGCACCCCGGGCCCCGCAGATACGCAGTATTTT.

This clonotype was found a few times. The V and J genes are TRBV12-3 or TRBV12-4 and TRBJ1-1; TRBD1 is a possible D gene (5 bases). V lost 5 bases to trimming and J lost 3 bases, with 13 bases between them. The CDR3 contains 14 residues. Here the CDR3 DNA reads TGTGCCAGCAGTACATATCAGGGTTACACTGAAGCTTTCTTT. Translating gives CASSTYQGYTEAFF.

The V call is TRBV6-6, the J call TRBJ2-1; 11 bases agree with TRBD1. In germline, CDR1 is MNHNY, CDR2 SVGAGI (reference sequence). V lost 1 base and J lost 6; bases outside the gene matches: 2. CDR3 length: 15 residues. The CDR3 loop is CASSYLGQGGNEQFF. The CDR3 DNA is TGTGCCAGCAGTTACTTGGGACAGGGGGGCAATGAGCAGTTCTTC.

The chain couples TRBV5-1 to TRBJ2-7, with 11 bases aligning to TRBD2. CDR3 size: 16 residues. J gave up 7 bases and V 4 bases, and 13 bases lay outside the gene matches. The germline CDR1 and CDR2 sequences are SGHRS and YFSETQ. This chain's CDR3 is CASSALTSGGMKEQYF. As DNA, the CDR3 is TGCGCCAGCAGCGCTTTAACTAGCGGGGGCATGAAGGAGCAGTACTTC. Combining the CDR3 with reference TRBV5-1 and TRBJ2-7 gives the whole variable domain KAGVTQTPRYLIKTRGQQVTLSCSPISGHRSVSWYQQTPGQGLQFLFEYFSETQRNKGNFPGRFSGRQFSNSRSEMNVSTLELGDSALYLCASSALTSGGMKEQYFGPGTRLTVT.

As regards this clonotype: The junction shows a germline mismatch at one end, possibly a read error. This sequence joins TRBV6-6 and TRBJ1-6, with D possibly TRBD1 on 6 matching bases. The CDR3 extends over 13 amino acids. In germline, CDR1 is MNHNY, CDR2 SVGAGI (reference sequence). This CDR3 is CASGRTANSPPHF. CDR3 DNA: TGTGCCAGCGGACGGACAGCGAATTCACCCCCCCACTTT.

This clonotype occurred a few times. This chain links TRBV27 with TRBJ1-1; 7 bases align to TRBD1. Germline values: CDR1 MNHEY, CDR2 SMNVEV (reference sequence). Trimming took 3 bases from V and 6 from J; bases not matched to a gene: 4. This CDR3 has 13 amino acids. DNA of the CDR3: TGTGCCAGCAGTTTTCGGGACAGACCTGAAGCTTTCTTT. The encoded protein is CASSFRDRPEAFF.

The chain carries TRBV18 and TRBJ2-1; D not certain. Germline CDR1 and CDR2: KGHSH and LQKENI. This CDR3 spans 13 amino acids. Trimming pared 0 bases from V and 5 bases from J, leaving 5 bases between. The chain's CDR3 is CASSPPTDNEQFF. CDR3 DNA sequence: TGTGCCAGCTCACCACCGACCGACAATGAGCAGTTCTTC.